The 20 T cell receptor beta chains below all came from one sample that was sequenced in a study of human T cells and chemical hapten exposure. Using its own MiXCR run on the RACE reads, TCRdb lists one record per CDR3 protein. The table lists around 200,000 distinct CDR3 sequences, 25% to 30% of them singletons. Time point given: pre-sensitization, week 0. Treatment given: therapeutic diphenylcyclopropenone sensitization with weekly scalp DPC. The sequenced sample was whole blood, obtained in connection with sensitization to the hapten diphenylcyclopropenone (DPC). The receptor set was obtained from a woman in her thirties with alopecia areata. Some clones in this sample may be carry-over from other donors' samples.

The CDR3 reads CASSSQGASTEAFF. The CDR3 nucleotides are TGCGCCAGCAGCTCACAGGGGGCAAGCACTGAAGCTTTCTTT. The J gene is TRBJ1-1, the V gene TRBV5-1; 9 bases align to TRBD1. Looked up from germline, CDR1 is SGHRS and CDR2 is YFSETQ. V lost 3 bases to trimming and J lost 4 bases; unmatched junction nucleotides: 4. The CDR3 has 14 residues.

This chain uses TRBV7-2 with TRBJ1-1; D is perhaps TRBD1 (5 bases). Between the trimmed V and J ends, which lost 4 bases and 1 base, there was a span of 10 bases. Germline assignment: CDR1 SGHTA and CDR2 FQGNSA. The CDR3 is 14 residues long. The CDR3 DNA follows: TGTGCCAGCAGCTGGGACGTACGGAACACTGAAGCTTTCTTT. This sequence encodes CASSWDVRNTEAFF.

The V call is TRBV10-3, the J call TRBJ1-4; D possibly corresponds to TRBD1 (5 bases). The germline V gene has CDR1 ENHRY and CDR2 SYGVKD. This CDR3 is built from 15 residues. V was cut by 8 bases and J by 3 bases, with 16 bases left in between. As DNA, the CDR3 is TGTGCCATCTCTCTCCGCGGGGACTCTAATGAAAAACTGTTTTTT. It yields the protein CAISLRGDSNEKLFF.

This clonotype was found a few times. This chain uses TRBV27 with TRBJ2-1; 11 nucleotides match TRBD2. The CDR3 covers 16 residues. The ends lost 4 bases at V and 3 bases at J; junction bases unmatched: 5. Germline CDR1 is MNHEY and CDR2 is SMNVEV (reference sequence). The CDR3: CASSSPTSGDYNEQFF. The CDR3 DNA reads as TGTGCCAGCAGTTCACCGACTAGCGGGGACTACAATGAGCAGTTCTTC.

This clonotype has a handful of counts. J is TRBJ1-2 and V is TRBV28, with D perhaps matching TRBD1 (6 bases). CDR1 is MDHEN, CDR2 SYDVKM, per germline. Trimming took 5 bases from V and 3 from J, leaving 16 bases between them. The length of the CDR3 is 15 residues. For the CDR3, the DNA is TGTGCCAGCAGTCAACCTCAGGGGCGAGACTATGGCTACACCTTC. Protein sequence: CASSQPQGRDYGYTF.

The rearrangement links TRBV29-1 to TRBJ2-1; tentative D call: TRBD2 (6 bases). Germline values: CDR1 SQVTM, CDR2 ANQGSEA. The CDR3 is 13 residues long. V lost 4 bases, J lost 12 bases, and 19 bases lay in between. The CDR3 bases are TGCAGCGTTGCGTCTAGCGTACGCGCTTGGCAGTTCTTC. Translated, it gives CSVASSVRAWQFF.

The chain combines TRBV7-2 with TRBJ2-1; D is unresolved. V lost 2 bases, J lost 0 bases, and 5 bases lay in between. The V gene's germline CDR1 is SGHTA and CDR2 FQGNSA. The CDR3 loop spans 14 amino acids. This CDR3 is CASSLTPSYNEQFF. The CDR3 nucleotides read TGTGCCAGCAGCTTAACCCCCTCCTACAATGAGCAGTTCTTC.

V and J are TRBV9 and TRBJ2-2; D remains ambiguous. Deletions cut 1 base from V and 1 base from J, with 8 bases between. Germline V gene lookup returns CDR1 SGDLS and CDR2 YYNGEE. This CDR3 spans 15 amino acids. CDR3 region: CASSVLSVNTGELFF. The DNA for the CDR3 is TGTGCCAGCAGCGTATTGTCTGTGAACACCGGGGAGCTGTTTTTT.

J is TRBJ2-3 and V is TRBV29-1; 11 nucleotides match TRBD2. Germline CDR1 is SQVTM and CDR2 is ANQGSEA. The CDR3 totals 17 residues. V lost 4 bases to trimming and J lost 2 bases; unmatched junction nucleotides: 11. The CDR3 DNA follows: TGCAGCGTTGGCAAGGGTTCGACTAGCGGGGCCACAGATACGCAGTATTTT. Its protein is CSVGKGSTSGATDTQYF.

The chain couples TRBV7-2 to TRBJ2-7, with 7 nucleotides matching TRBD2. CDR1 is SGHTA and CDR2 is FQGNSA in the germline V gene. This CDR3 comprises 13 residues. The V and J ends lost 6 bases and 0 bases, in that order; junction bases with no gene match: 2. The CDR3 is CASSWTSSYEQYF. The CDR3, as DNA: TGTGCCAGCAGTTGGACTAGCTCCTACGAGCAGTACTTC.

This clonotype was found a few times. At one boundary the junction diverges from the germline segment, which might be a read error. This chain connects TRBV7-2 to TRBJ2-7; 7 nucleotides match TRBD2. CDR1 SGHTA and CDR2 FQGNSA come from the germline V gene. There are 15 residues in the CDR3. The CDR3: CASNPLGLSSHEQYF. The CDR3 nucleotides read TGTGCCAGCAACCCCTTGGGACTATCCTCCCACGAGCAGTACTTC.

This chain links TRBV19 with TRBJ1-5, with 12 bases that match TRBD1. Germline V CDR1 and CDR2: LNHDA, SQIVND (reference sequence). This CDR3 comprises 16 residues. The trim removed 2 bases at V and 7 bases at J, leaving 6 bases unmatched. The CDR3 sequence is CASSIPGQGARQPQHF. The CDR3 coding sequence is TGTGCCAGTAGTATACCGGGACAGGGGGCCCGGCAGCCCCAGCATTTT. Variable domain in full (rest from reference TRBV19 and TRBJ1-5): DGGITQSPKYLFRKEGQNVTLSCEQNLNHDAMYWYRQDPGQGLRLIYYSQIVNDFQKGDIAEGYSVSREKKESFPLTVTSAQKNPTAFYLCASSIPGQGARQPQHFGDGTRLSIL.

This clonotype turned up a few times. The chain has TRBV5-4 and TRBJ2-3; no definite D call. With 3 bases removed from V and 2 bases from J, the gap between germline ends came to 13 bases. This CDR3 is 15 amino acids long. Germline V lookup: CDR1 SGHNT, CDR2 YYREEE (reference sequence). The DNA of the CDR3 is TGTGCCAGCAGCTCGACGTCTCCTGTCACAGATACGCAGTATTTT. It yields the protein CASSSTSPVTDTQYF.

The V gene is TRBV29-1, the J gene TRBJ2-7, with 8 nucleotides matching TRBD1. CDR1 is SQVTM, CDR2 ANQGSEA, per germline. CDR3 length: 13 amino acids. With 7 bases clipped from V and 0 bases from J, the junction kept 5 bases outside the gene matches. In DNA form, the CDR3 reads TGCAGCGCCTGGACAGGGAGCTCCTACGAGCAGTACTTC. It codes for CSAWTGSSYEQYF.

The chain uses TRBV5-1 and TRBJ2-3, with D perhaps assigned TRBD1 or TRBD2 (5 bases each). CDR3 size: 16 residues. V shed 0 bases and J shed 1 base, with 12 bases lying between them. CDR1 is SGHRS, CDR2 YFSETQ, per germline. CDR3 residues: CASSLAGDPRTDTQYF. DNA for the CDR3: TGCGCCAGCAGCTTGGCTGGGGACCCACGCACAGATACGCAGTATTTT.

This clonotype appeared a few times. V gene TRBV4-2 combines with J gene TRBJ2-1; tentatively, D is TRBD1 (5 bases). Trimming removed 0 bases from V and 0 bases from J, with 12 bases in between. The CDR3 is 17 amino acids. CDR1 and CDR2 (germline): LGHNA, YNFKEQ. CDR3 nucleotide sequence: TGTGCCAGCAGCCAAGATATTGGGGCGGACTCCTACAATGAGCAGTTCTTC. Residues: CASSQDIGADSYNEQFF.

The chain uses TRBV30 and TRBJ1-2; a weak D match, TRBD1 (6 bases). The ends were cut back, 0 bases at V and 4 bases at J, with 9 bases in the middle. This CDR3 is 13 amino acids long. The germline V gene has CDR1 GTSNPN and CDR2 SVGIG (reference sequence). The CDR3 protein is CAWSVRGPYGYTF. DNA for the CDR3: TGTGCCTGGAGTGTGCGGGGGCCCTATGGCTACACCTTC.

CDR3 sequence reads: CASSPIARIHSGNTIYF. As DNA, the CDR3 is TGTGCCAGCAGCCCCATTGCGCGGATACACTCTGGAAACACCATATATTTT. This chain links TRBV11-2 with TRBJ1-3; D not certain. Per the germline V gene, CDR1 is SGHAT and CDR2 is FQNNGV. CDR3 size: 17 residues. Trimming left V 5 bases short and J 0 bases short, with 17 bases between. Full variable domain (missing parts from reference TRBV11-2 and TRBJ1-3): EAGVAQSPRYKIIEKRQSVAFWCNPISGHATLYWYQQILGQGPKLLIQFQNNGVVDDSQLPKDRFSAERLKGVDSTLKIQPAKLEDSAVYLCASSPIARIHSGNTIYFGEGSWLTVV.

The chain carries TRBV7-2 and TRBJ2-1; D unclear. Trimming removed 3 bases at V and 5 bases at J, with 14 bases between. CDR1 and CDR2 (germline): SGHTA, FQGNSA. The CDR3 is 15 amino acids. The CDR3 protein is CASSFAVGPHNEQFF. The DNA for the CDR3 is TGTGCCAGCAGCTTTGCAGTGGGCCCTCACAATGAGCAGTTCTTC.

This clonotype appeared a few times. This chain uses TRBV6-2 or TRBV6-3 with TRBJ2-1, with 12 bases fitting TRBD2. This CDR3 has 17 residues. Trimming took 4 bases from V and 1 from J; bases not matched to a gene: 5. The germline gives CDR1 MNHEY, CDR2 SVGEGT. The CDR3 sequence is CASSSRTSGTSYNEQFF. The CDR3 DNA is TGTGCCAGCAGTTCCCGGACTAGCGGGACATCCTACAATGAGCAGTTCTTC.